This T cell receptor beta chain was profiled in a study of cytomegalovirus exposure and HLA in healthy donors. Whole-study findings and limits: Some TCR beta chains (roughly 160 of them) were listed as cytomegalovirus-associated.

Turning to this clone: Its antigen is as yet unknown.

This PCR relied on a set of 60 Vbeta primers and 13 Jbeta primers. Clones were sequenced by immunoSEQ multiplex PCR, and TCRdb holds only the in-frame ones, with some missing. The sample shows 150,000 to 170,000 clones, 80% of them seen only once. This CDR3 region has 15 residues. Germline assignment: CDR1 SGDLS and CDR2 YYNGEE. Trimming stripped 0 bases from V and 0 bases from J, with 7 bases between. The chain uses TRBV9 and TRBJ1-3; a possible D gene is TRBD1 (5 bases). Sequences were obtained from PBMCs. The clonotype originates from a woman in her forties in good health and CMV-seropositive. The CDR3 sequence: CASSVEGLSGNTIYF. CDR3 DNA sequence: TGTGCCAGCAGCGTAGAGGGGCTCTCTGGAAACACCATATATTTT.